A single sample is the source of the 23 T cell receptor beta chains below, sequenced in a study of T cells in tuberculosis. The table came from immunoSEQ multiplex PCR; TCRdb's copy has only in-frame clones and leaves some out. In the table there are around 30,000 clones, approximately 93% of which are singletons. Documented time point: new active TB diagnosis, blood taken before or within 7 days of starting treatment. This sample comprised PBMCs, obtained at tuberculosis diagnosis. The origin of the receptors is an adult with tuberculosis.

The rearrangement uses TRBV14 and TRBJ2-3, with 10 bases lining up with TRBD2. Trimming at V came to 1 base and at J to 0 bases, leaving 13 bases not matched to a gene. This CDR3 has 20 residues. Germline V gives CDR1 SGHDN, CDR2 FVKESK. The CDR3 DNA reads as TGTGCCAGCAGCCAAGGGGCTAGCGGGAGATCGGGGCGTAGCACAGATACGCAGTATTTT. Translating it yields CASSQGASGRSGRSTDTQYF.

The V and J genes are TRBV6-5 and TRBJ2-2, with 8 bases identical to TRBD1. CDR3 length: 15 amino acids. Losses at the gene ends were 6 bases for V and 1 base for J; bases not matched to a gene: 4. Per the germline V gene, CDR1 is MNHEY and CDR2 is SVGAGI. CDR3 nucleotide sequence: TGTGCCAGCAGATATGACAGGGGGAACACCGGGGAGCTGTTTTTT. Protein sequence: CASRYDRGNTGELFF.

V usage is TRBV5-1 and J usage is TRBJ2-2; the D gene is possibly TRBD1 (5 bases). The germline V gene has CDR1 SGHRS and CDR2 YFSETQ. The CDR3 has 15 residues. Deletions cut 3 bases from V and 2 bases from J, with 11 bases between. The CDR3 DNA sequence: TGCGCCAGCAGCTCGCGCACAGGAAACACCGGGGAGCTGTTTTTT. It is translated as CASSSRTGNTGELFF.

V usage is TRBV29-1 and J usage is TRBJ2-5, with 11 nucleotides matching TRBD2. The V and J ends lost 3 bases and 7 bases, in that order; junction bases with no gene match: 7. Germline-derived CDR1 and CDR2 are SQVTM and ANQGSEA. The CDR3 contains 14 residues. The CDR3 region is CSVDLLAGDGTQYF. The CDR3 nucleotides read TGCAGCGTTGATTTACTAGCGGGAGATGGGACCCAGTACTTC.

This clone was recorded once. The CDR3 nucleotides read TGTGCCAGCAGCGGTTCACTAGCGGGAGCACACAATGAGCAGTTCTTC. This codes for CASSGSLAGAHNEQFF. The chain has TRBV5-4 and TRBJ2-1; TRBD2 agrees at 11 bases. Germline CDR1 and CDR2: SGHNT and YYREEE (reference sequence). The CDR3 has 16 amino acids. After removal of 4 bases from V and 5 bases from J, the junction contained 8 bases not matched to a gene.

The CDR3 spells CASSQGGSSGEQYF. The CDR3 DNA is TGCGCCAGCAGCCAAGGTGGCAGTTCGGGCGAGCAGTACTTC. The V gene is TRBV4-1, the J gene TRBJ2-7; no definite D call. CDR1 and CDR2 (germline): MGHRA, YSYEKL. The V gene lost 1 base and the J gene lost 6 bases, with 13 bases spanning the gap. The CDR3 sequence is 14 residues long.

The V gene is TRBV5-4, the J gene TRBJ2-5; weak D call: TRBD2 (6 bases). Trimming took off 4 bases at V and 4 bases at J, with 14 bases between the two ends. Germline V CDR1 and CDR2: SGHNT, YYREEE (reference sequence). This CDR3 comprises 14 residues. CDR3 coding DNA: TGTGCCAGCAGCGGAGGGTCGGGGCCAGAGACCCAGTACTTC. The encoded protein is CASSGGSGPETQYF.

The chain combines TRBV7-6 with TRBJ1-1; no firm D call. Germline CDR1 SGHVS, CDR2 FNYEAQ. Trimming pared 1 base from V and 1 base from J, leaving 4 bases between. This CDR3 has 13 residues. CDR3: CASSLGANTEAFF. The CDR3 nucleotides are TGTGCCAGCAGCTTAGGGGCGAACACTGAAGCTTTCTTT. Variable domain in full (rest from reference TRBV7-6 and TRBJ1-1): GAGVSQSPRYKVTKRGQDVALRCDPISGHVSLYWYRQALGQGPEFLTYFNYEAQQDKSGLPNDRFSAERPEGSISTLTIQRTEQRDSAMYRCASSLGANTEAFFGQGTRLTVV.

The chain is built from TRBV30 and TRBJ2-2, with 10 bases matching TRBD2. Germline assignment: CDR1 GTSNPN and CDR2 SVGIG (reference sequence). Trimming at V came to 2 bases and at J to 5 bases, leaving 11 bases not matched to a gene. This CDR3 region has 17 residues. Here the CDR3 DNA reads TGTGCCTGGAGTCCTTGGGTAGCGGGAGGTTATACCGGGGAGCTGTTTTTT. This gives the protein CAWSPWVAGGYTGELFF.

CDR3 in amino acids: CASSLGGANYGYTF. CDR3 coding DNA: TGTGCCAGCAGCCTCGGGGGAGCTAACTATGGCTACACCTTC. The chain employs TRBV11-2 and TRBJ1-2, with TRBD1 as a possible D gene (5 bases). Per germline, CDR1 SGHAT and CDR2 FQNNGV. The CDR3 covers 14 residues. Trimming pared 5 bases from V and 0 bases from J, leaving 10 bases between. Using reference TRBV11-2 and TRBJ1-2 for the parts outside the CDR3, the full variable domain is EAGVAQSPRYKIIEKRQSVAFWCNPISGHATLYWYQQILGQGPKLLIQFQNNGVVDDSQLPKDRFSAERLKGVDSTLKIQPAKLEDSAVYLCASSLGGANYGYTFGSGTRLTVV.

The CDR3 DNA follows: TGTGCCAGTAGTATCCAGGACAGCCCATATCAGCCCCAGCATTTT. Translated: CASSIQDSPYQPQHF. V usage is TRBV19 and J usage is TRBJ1-5; D possibly corresponds to TRBD1 (6 bases). This CDR3 is built from 15 residues. Trimming left V 3 bases short and J 5 bases short, with 14 bases between. CDR1 is LNHDA and CDR2 is SQIVND in the germline V gene (reference sequence).

The gene calls are TRBV2 and TRBJ2-1; 12 nucleotides agree with TRBD2. The junction had 8 bases not matched to a gene; V was cut back by 5 bases and J by 9 bases. This CDR3 region has 15 residues. Germline V gene sequence: CDR1 SNHLY, CDR2 FYNNEI. This CDR3 is CASSPLAGGQGEQFF. The CDR3 region has the DNA TGTGCCAGCAGTCCCCTAGCGGGGGGGCAGGGTGAGCAGTTCTTC.

The chain has TRBV4-1 and TRBJ1-1, with 9 bases fitting TRBD1. With 3 bases clipped from V and 3 bases from J, the junction kept 5 bases outside the gene matches. CDR1 is MGHRA, CDR2 YSYEKL, per germline. The CDR3 has 15 amino acids. The CDR3 sequence is CASSQDRGGYTEAFF. The CDR3 nucleotides read TGCGCCAGCAGCCAGGACAGGGGTGGATACACTGAAGCTTTCTTT.

This clone has just a few counts. The J gene is TRBJ1-5, the V gene TRBV7-8, with 8 positions matching TRBD1. The CDR3 runs to 14 residues. V gave up 4 bases and J gave up 4 bases; unmatched junction bases: 3. CDR1 is SGHVS and CDR2 is FQNEAQ in the germline V gene. The CDR3 DNA reads TGTGCCAGCAGCTCCAGACAGGGGAATCAGCCCCAGCATTTT. It specifies CASSSRQGNQPQHF. Supplemented by reference TRBV7-8 and TRBJ1-5, the full variable domain reads GAGVSQSPRYKVAKRGQDVALRCDPISGHVSLFWYQQALGQGPEFLTYFQNEAQLDKSGLPSDRFFAERPEGSVSTLKIQRTQQEDSAVYLCASSSRQGNQPQHFGDGTRLSIL.

This chain connects TRBV11-3 to TRBJ2-5; TRBD2 matches 15 bases. V lost 5 bases and J lost 4; bases outside the gene matches: 5. The CDR3 runs to 16 residues. The germline V gene has CDR1 SGHNT and CDR2 YENEEA. DNA for the CDR3: TGTGCCAGCAGCCCGGGACTAGCGGGAGGCTTAGAGACCCAGTACTTC. Translation gives CASSPGLAGGLETQYF.

This rearrangement joins TRBV2 to TRBJ2-3; D possibly corresponds to TRBD2 (6 bases). The CDR3 is 15 amino acids. CDR1 and CDR2 from the germline V gene are SNHLY and FYNNEI. Trimming removed 5 bases from V and 2 bases from J, with 14 bases in between. CDR3 in amino acids: CASSLAGLDTDTQYF. The CDR3 region has the DNA TGTGCCAGCAGTTTGGCGGGACTTGACACAGATACGCAGTATTTT.

This chain connects TRBV4-1 to TRBJ2-1, with TRBD2 matching over 10 bases. Germline CDR1 and CDR2: MGHRA and YSYEKL. The junction had 9 bases not matched to a gene; V was cut back by 10 bases and J by 6 bases. The CDR3 consists of 14 residues. As DNA, the CDR3 is TGCGCCACCCAGCCACTAGCGGGGCCCAATGAGCAGTTCTTC. It yields the protein CATQPLAGPNEQFF.

The genes are TRBV1 and TRBJ1-5; TRBD1 reflects the table's D call only, with no check against the DNA. TRBV1 is deemed a pseudogene. There are 17 residues in the CDR3. Here the CDR3 reads CTSSPPASGTGVQPQHF. The CDR3 nucleotides read TGCACCAGCAGCCCCCCCGCTTCCGGGACAGGGGTTCAGCCCCAGCATTTT.

The chain carries TRBV10-2 and TRBJ1-1; the D gene is possibly TRBD1 (6 bases). CDR1 and CDR2 from the germline V gene are WSHSY and SAAADI. This CDR3 contains 14 residues. V was shortened by 2 bases and J by 5 bases, with 12 bases between the two germline ends. As DNA, the CDR3 is TGCGCCAGCAGTGAGCCAGGGGATGGTACTGAAGCTTTCTTT. Translating gives CASSEPGDGTEAFF.

The V gene is TRBV5-4, the J gene TRBJ2-5, with D possibly matching TRBD2 (5 bases). This CDR3 has 12 residues. CDR1 and CDR2 from the germline V gene are SGHNT and YYREEE (reference sequence). The V gene lost 3 bases and the J gene lost 2 bases, with 5 bases spanning the gap. This CDR3 is CASSSGQETQYF. The CDR3 nucleotides read TGTGCCAGCAGCTCGGGGCAAGAGACCCAGTACTTC.

The chain recombines TRBV9 with TRBJ2-1; 8 bases are a match to TRBD2. The CDR3 sequence is 15 residues long. Germline V gene lookup returns CDR1 SGDLS and CDR2 YYNGEE. V was pared by 0 bases and J by 3 bases, with 2 bases of the junction left unmatched. In DNA, the CDR3 is TGTGCCAGCAGCGTAGCCAGCGGGGGCTACAATGAGCAGTTCTTC. Its protein is CASSVASGGYNEQFF.

This chain connects TRBV7-3 to TRBJ2-2; no reliable D call. The germline gives CDR1 SGHTA, CDR2 FQGTGA. This CDR3 is 17 amino acids long. Trimming left V 1 base short and J 3 bases short, with 15 bases between. The CDR3 bases are TGTGCCAGCAGCTTAAGACTGCCTGATGGTGACACCGGGGAGCTGTTTTTT. It is translated as CASSLRLPDGDTGELFF.

Details on this clone: The sample carries other DNA sequences with the same CDR3. This rearrangement joins TRBV5-1 to TRBJ2-5; 7 bases match TRBD2. The germline V gene encodes CDR1 SGHRS and CDR2 YFSETQ. The CDR3 runs 14 residues. V shed 0 bases, J shed 4 bases, and the junction held 3 bases outside the gene matches. Here the CDR3 DNA reads TGCGCCAGCAGCTTGGGCGGGGGTCGAGAGACCCAGTACTTC. Encoded protein: CASSLGGGRETQYF.